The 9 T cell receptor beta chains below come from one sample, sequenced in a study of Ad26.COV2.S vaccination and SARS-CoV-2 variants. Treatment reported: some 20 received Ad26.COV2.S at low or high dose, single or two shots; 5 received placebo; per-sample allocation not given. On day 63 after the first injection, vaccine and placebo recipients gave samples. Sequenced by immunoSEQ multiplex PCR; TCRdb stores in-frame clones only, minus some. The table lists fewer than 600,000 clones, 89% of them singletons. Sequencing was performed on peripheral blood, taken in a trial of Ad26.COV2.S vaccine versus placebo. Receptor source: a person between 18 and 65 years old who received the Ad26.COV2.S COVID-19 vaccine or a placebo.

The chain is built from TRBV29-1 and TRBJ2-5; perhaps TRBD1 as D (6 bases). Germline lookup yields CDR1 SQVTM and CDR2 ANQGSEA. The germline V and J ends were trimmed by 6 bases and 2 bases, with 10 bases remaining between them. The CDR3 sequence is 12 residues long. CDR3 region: CSVRTVQETQYF. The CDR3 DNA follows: TGCAGCGTACGGACAGTACAAGAGACCCAGTACTTC.

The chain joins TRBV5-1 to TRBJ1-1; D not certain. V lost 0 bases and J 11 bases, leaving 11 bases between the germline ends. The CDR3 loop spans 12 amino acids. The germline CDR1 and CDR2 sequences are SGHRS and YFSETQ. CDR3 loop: CASSLAGPSAFF. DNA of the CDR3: TGCGCCAGCAGCTTGGCCGGTCCATCGGCTTTCTTT.

The CDR3 loop reads CASSPPGSLNTEAFF. In DNA form, the CDR3 reads TGTGCCAGCTCACCGCCTGGGTCGTTGAACACTGAAGCTTTCTTT. The chain uses TRBV18 and TRBJ1-1; unclear D gene. Deletions cut 3 bases from V and 0 bases from J, with 11 bases between. CDR1 KGHSH and CDR2 LQKENI come from the germline V gene. The CDR3 runs 15 residues.

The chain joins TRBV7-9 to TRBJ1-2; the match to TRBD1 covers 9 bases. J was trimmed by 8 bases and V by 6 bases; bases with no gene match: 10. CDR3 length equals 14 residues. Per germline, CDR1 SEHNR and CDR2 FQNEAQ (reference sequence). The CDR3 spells CASRRSGTGLGYTF. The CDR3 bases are TGTGCCAGCAGGCGCTCCGGGACAGGGTTGGGCTACACCTTC.

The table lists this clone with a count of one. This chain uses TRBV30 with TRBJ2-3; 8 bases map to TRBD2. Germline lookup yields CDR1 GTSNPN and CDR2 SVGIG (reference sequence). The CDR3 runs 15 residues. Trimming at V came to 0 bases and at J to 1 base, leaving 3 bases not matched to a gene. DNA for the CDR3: TGTGCCTGGAGTGTGGGTAGCGGGGGCACAGATACGCAGTATTTT. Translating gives CAWSVGSGGTDTQYF.

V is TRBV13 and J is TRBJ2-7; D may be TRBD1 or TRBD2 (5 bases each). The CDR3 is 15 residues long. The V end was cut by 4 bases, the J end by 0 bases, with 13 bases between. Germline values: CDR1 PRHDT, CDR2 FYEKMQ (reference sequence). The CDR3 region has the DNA TGTGCCAGCAGCTCCCTGGGGGAGAGCTCCTACGAGCAGTACTTC. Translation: CASSSLGESSYEQYF.

CDR3 sequence (DNA): TGTGCCAGCCGACAGGGGAACTATGGCTACACCTTC. It translates to CASRQGNYGYTF. The chain links TRBV7-2 to TRBJ1-2; the match to TRBD1 covers 8 bases. Germline CDR1 is SGHTA and CDR2 is FQGNSA. Trimming took 8 bases from V and 2 from J; bases not matched to a gene: 1. CDR3 length: 12 residues.

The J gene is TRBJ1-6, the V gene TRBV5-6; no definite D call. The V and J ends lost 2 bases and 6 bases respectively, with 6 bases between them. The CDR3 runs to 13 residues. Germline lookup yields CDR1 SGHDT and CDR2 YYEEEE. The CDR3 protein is CASSFSGNSPLHF. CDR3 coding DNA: TGTGCCAGCAGCTTCTCGGGTAATTCACCCCTCCACTTT.

CDR3 nucleotides: TGTGCCAGCACCACCACCCAGGGGACCCAGTACTTC. Protein sequence: CASTTTQGTQYF. V and J are TRBV28 and TRBJ2-5, with D possibly being TRBD1 (5 bases). The CDR3 has 12 residues. V dropped 7 bases and J dropped 7 bases, with 13 bases sitting between them. Germline V gives CDR1 MDHEN, CDR2 SYDVKM.